This T cell receptor beta chain was identified in a study of T cell responses to AZD1222 COVID-19 vaccine. Study findings and constraints: The CD4 TCRs associated with vaccination extended across spike and predominated at 160-218 and 743-854. Following two doses of AZD1222, Spike-specific TCR breadth and depth rose.

The trim removed 0 bases at V and 3 bases at J, leaving 3 bases unmatched. Looked up from germline, CDR1 is SEHNR and CDR2 is FQNEAQ (reference sequence). The CDR3 has 16 amino acids. Sequenced by immunoSEQ multiplex PCR; TCRdb stores in-frame clones only, minus some. Counted here are more than 100,000 clones, less than 90% occurring once; the ten biggest clones make up approximately 10%. Comment on this clone: Its antigen is not known. Other DNA sequences in this specimen translate into the identical CDR3.

Sequencing was performed on peripheral blood, taken on day 0 of AZD1222 vaccination. The chain couples TRBV7-9 to TRBJ2-1; 9 bases match TRBD2. The clonotype was recovered from an adult in good health. The DNA of the CDR3 is TGTGCCAGCAGCTTAGCGCTAGCGGGAAGCTACAATGAGCAGTTCTTC. It encodes CASSLALAGSYNEQFF.